This TCR beta chain appears in the sequencing data of a study of T cell responses to AZD1222 COVID-19 vaccine. In the study overall: Second-dose intervals of approximately 4 or approximately 12 weeks were pooled. Notes on the study in general: The study found vaccine-associated CD4 TCRs spanning spike, dominant at 160-218 and 743-854.

TCRdb's copy holds only in-frame clones and misses some; the assay was immunoSEQ multiplex PCR. Of about 150,000 clones detected, approximately 90% appear once; the ten largest clones hold 1.5% to 2%. This clone was seen a handful of times. Antigen unknown. The sample here was peripheral blood, taken on day 0 of AZD1222 vaccination. The TCR comes from an adult in good health.

DNA of the CDR3: TGCAGTGCTAGTAGCAACAGCTTGGGCGCTTTCTTT. Amino acids: CSASSNSLGAFF. V gene TRBV20-1 combines with J gene TRBJ1-1; D call uncertain. V dropped 3 bases and J dropped 11 bases, with 16 bases sitting between them. Looked up from germline, CDR1 is DFQATT and CDR2 is SNEGSKA (reference sequence). The CDR3 totals 12 residues.